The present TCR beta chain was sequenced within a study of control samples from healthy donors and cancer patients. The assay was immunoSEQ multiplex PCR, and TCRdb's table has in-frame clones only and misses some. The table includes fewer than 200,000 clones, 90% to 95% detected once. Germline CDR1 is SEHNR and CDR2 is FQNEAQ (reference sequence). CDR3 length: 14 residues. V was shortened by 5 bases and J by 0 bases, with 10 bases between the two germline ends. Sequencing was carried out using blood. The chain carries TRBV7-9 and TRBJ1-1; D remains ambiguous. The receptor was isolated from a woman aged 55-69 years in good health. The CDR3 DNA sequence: TGTGCCAGCAGCCCCTTCGGGATGAACACTGAAGCTTTCTTT. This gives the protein CASSPFGMNTEAFF.